Following are 25 T cell receptor beta chains from one sample sequenced in a study of T cell responses to AZD1222 COVID-19 vaccine. Clones were read by immunoSEQ multiplex PCR, and TCRdb kept only the in-frame ones, dropping some. Among 140,000 to 150,000 clones listed, approximately 90% were seen once. Source: peripheral blood, taken on day 0 of AZD1222 vaccination. All receptors come from an adult in good health.

This clone occurred once. V usage is TRBV6-5 and J usage is TRBJ1-3; 8 positions match TRBD1. V lost 11 bases and J lost 4; bases outside the gene matches: 7. The CDR3 covers 13 residues. Germline-derived CDR1 and CDR2 are MNHEY and SVGAGI. CDR3 region: CASRGPGGNTIYF. The CDR3 region has the DNA TGTGCCTCCAGGGGGCCGGGAGGAAACACCATATATTTT.

The chain uses TRBV10-1 and TRBJ2-2, with no clear D. Between the trimmed V and J ends, which lost 6 bases and 6 bases, there was a span of 11 bases. CDR1 and CDR2 (germline): WNHNN, SYGVQD (reference sequence). The CDR3 has 13 amino acids. Written as DNA, the CDR3 is TGCGCCAGCAGCCCCCCCGCCTCCGGGGAGCTGTTTTTT. It translates to CASSPPASGELFF.

The V call is TRBV7-2, the J call TRBJ2-5; TRBD2 aligns across 8 bases. The germline gives CDR1 SGHTA, CDR2 FQGNSA. V gave up 5 bases and J gave up 7 bases; unmatched junction bases: 9. CDR3 length: 14 amino acids. CDR3 in amino acids: CASSPGGGVGTQYF. Written as DNA, the CDR3 is TGTGCCAGCAGCCCGGGGGGGGGAGTTGGGACCCAGTACTTC.

V is TRBV4-1 and J is TRBJ2-7, with D perhaps matching TRBD2 (5 bases). The ends were cut back, 0 bases at V and 6 bases at J, with 18 bases in the middle. Germline CDR1 reads MGHRA; CDR2 reads YSYEKL. There are 16 residues in the CDR3. For the CDR3, the DNA is TGCGCCAGCAGCCAAGAAGCGTTAGCCGTTGCGGGCGAGCAGTACTTC. It codes for CASSQEALAVAGEQYF.

This clone has just one count. The V call is TRBV10-3, the J call TRBJ2-7; 7 nucleotides agree with TRBD2. The CDR3 totals 15 residues. Per germline, CDR1 ENHRY and CDR2 SYGVKD. V gave up 8 bases and J gave up 4 bases; unmatched junction bases: 14. The CDR3 nucleotides are TGTGCCATCGGGGTGGCTAGCGGAACTATTTACGAGCAGTACTTC. Its translation: CAIGVASGTIYEQYF.

The CDR3, as DNA: TGTGCCAGTAGTATAGCAGGACTAGCGGGATACAATGAGCAGTTCTTC. Its translation: CASSIAGLAGYNEQFF. The rearrangement uses TRBV19 and TRBJ2-1; 12 nucleotides match TRBD2. CDR3 size: 16 residues. Germline V lookup: CDR1 LNHDA, CDR2 SQIVND (reference sequence). The V and J ends lost 1 base and 4 bases, in that order; junction bases with no gene match: 2.

This chain connects TRBV11-1 to TRBJ2-2; 9 nucleotides match TRBD2. The CDR3 consists of 15 residues. The junction had 1 base not matched to a gene; V was cut back by 3 bases and J by 2 bases. CDR1 is SGHAT and CDR2 is FQDESV in the germline V gene (reference sequence). CDR3 DNA sequence: TGTGCCAGCAGCTTCCTAGCGGGAAACACCGGGGAGCTGTTTTTT. The encoded protein is CASSFLAGNTGELFF.

The chain links TRBV10-1 to TRBJ1-5, with D unclear. Between the trimmed V and J ends, which lost 2 bases and 6 bases, there was a span of 8 bases. The CDR3 contains 13 residues. Germline CDR1 reads WNHNN; CDR2 reads SYGVQD (reference sequence). CDR3 nucleotides: TGCGCCAGCAGTGAGAGGGTTGGTCAGCCCCAGCATTTT. The encoded protein is CASSERVGQPQHF.

The rearrangement links TRBV28 to TRBJ1-6; D is unresolved. This CDR3 is 12 amino acids long. The germline V and J ends were trimmed by 6 bases and 6 bases, with 6 bases remaining between them. Germline values: CDR1 MDHEN, CDR2 SYDVKM. DNA for the CDR3: TGTGCCAGCAGGGACTTTAATTCACCCCTCCACTTT. Its protein is CASRDFNSPLHF.

The chain is built from TRBV11-2 and TRBJ1-2, with 11 bases aligning to TRBD1. Trimming cost V 5 bases and J 3 bases; bases outside gene matches: 8. The CDR3 spans 16 residues. The germline V gene encodes CDR1 SGHAT and CDR2 FQNNGV. The DNA of the CDR3 is TGTGCCAGCAGCCGGACAGGGGGCGGGATGTACTATGGCTACACCTTC. This sequence encodes CASSRTGGGMYYGYTF.

The chain employs TRBV24-1 and TRBJ2-2; a possible D gene is TRBD1 (5 bases). Germline CDR1 KGHDR, CDR2 SFDVKD. Deletions cut 1 base from V and 6 bases from J, with 17 bases between. The CDR3 is made up of 17 amino acids. CDR3 nucleotides: TGTGCCACCAGTGATTTTGGGGCCGAAATGGGGTCCGGGGAGCTGTTTTTT. This sequence encodes CATSDFGAEMGSGELFF.

V and J are TRBV6-5 and TRBJ2-2; D is possibly TRBD2 (6 bases). In germline, CDR1 is MNHEY, CDR2 SVGAGI. The CDR3 covers 14 residues. V was clipped by 6 bases and J by 1 base, with 9 bases between them. The CDR3 DNA sequence: TGTGCCAGCAGAAGGACTAAGAACACCGGGGAGCTGTTTTTT. Translated, it gives CASRRTKNTGELFF.

The rearrangement uses TRBV5-8 and TRBJ2-2; D is ambiguous. Germline loops: CDR1 SGHTS, CDR2 YDEGEE. V was cut by 1 base and J by 6 bases, with 7 bases left in between. The CDR3 contains 13 residues. The CDR3 is CASSLRLAGELFF. In DNA form, the CDR3 reads TGTGCCAGCAGCTTGAGGCTGGCCGGGGAGCTGTTTTTT. The variable domain in full, completed from reference TRBV5-8 and TRBJ2-2, reads EAGVTQSPTHLIKTRGQQATLRCSPISGHTSVYWYQQALGLGLQFLLWYDEGEERNRGNFPPRFSGRQFPNYSSELNVNALELEDSALYLCASSLRLAGELFFGEGSRLTVL.

The chain employs TRBV6-5 and TRBJ1-3; D may be TRBD1 (6 bases). The CDR3 is made up of 16 amino acids. The germline V and J ends were trimmed by 3 bases and 0 bases, with 12 bases remaining between them. CDR1 is MNHEY, CDR2 SVGAGI, per germline. The CDR3 DNA reads TGTGCCAGCAGTTATGGGGGGGCCGTCTCTGGAAACACCATATATTTT. Translation: CASSYGGAVSGNTIYF.

The V and J genes are TRBV5-1 and TRBJ2-1, with TRBD1 as a possible D gene (7 bases). The germline CDR1 and CDR2 sequences are SGHRS and YFSETQ. Trimming left V 3 bases short and J 7 bases short, with 20 bases between. The length of the CDR3 is 16 residues. The CDR3, as DNA: TGCGCCAGCAGCTGGTCACAGGGGACTTCGGGAAATGAGCAGTTCTTC. Protein sequence: CASSWSQGTSGNEQFF. The entire variable domain, with the rest obtained from reference TRBV5-1 and TRBJ2-1, is as follows: KAGVTQTPRYLIKTRGQQVTLSCSPISGHRSVSWYQQTPGQGLQFLFEYFSETQRNKGNFPGRFSGRQFSNSRSEMNVSTLELGDSALYLCASSWSQGTSGNEQFFGPGTRLTVL.

This chain uses TRBV19 with TRBJ2-2; D gene ambiguous. Trimming pared 7 bases from V and 3 bases from J, leaving 15 bases between. Looked up from germline, CDR1 is LNHDA and CDR2 is SQIVND (reference sequence). The CDR3 is made up of 15 amino acids. The CDR3 coding sequence is TGTGCCAGTAATTCGCCTAGATTGGACACCGGGGAGCTGTTTTTT. Protein product: CASNSPRLDTGELFF.

The V and J genes are TRBV15 and TRBJ2-2, with 9 bases identical to TRBD2. V shed 1 base and J 6 bases; nucleotides not matched to a gene: 9. The CDR3 contains 17 residues. Germline CDR1 LNHNV, CDR2 YYDKDF (reference sequence). DNA for the CDR3: TGTGCCACCAGCAGAGGAGGGCTAGCGGGATTAGCCGGGGAGCTGTTTTTT. It encodes CATSRGGLAGLAGELFF.

The chain is built from TRBV27 and TRBJ2-2; D perhaps matches TRBD2 (6 bases). Germline V gene data show CDR1 as MNHEY and CDR2 as SMNVEV (reference sequence). V lost 6 bases to trimming and J lost 6 bases, with 20 bases between them. The CDR3 loop spans 16 amino acids. CDR3 sequence (DNA): TGTGCCAGCAGCACGAAGTCTAGCGACACGGCCGGGGAGCTGTTTTTT. It translates to CASSTKSSDTAGELFF.

The chain links TRBV6-4 to TRBJ2-1; D is undetermined. The germline CDR1 and CDR2 sequences are MRHNA and SNTAGT. Trimming left V 0 bases short and J 7 bases short, with 7 bases between. The CDR3 extends over 13 amino acids. The CDR3 DNA sequence: TGTGCCAGCAGTGACTCGACTCAGAATGAGCAGTTCTTC. Encoded protein: CASSDSTQNEQFF.

The chain joins TRBV6-1 to TRBJ1-3; perhaps TRBD1 as D (6 bases). The CDR3 totals 14 residues. Germline CDR1 reads MNHNS; CDR2 reads SASEGT. V lost 3 bases to trimming and J lost 10 bases, with 16 bases between them. The CDR3 spells CASSDRGGIWTIYF. CDR3 nucleotides: TGTGCCAGCAGTGATAGGGGGGGTATTTGGACCATATATTTT.

This chain connects TRBV12-5 to TRBJ1-5; maybe TRBD1 (5 bases). The CDR3 length is 14 residues. CDR1 LGHNT and CDR2 FRNRAP come from the germline V gene. With 7 bases removed from V and 2 bases from J, the gap between germline ends came to 12 bases. The CDR3 sequence: CASVIQGGNQPQHF. CDR3 nucleotide sequence: TGTGCTAGTGTTATACAAGGGGGCAATCAGCCCCAGCATTTT.

This chain joins TRBV11-2 and TRBJ2-7, with a weak D call TRBD2 (5 bases). CDR3 length: 13 amino acids. The germline gives CDR1 SGHAT, CDR2 FQNNGV. Deletions cut 1 base from V and 1 base from J, with 5 bases between. The chain's CDR3 is CASSLGESYEQYF. Written as DNA, the CDR3 is TGTGCCAGCAGCTTAGGGGAGTCCTACGAGCAGTACTTC. Looking up the rest from reference TRBV11-2 and TRBJ2-7 gives the full variable domain: EAGVAQSPRYKIIEKRQSVAFWCNPISGHATLYWYQQILGQGPKLLIQFQNNGVVDDSQLPKDRFSAERLKGVDSTLKIQPAKLEDSAVYLCASSLGESYEQYFGPGTRLTVT.

The V gene is TRBV7-9, the J gene TRBJ2-5; weak D call: TRBD2 (6 bases). Deletions cut 3 bases from V and 5 bases from J, with 13 bases between. The V gene's germline CDR1 is SEHNR and CDR2 FQNEAQ (reference sequence). This CDR3 spans 14 amino acids. The CDR3 sequence is CASSFGGAWETQYF. Here the CDR3 DNA reads TGTGCCAGCAGCTTCGGGGGAGCGTGGGAGACCCAGTACTTC.

As regards this clone: The sample has other DNA sequences that encode this CDR3 too. The chain links TRBV20-1 to TRBJ2-5; unclear D gene. V lost 3 bases, J lost 2 bases, and 1 base lay in between. CDR3 size: 10 residues. The germline gives CDR1 DFQATT, CDR2 SNEGSKA (reference sequence). CDR3 region: CSASQETQYF. As DNA, the CDR3 is TGCAGTGCTAGTCAAGAGACCCAGTACTTC.

This rearrangement joins TRBV12-3 or TRBV12-4 to TRBJ2-6; D remains ambiguous. Trimming shortened V by 2 bases and J by 12 bases, and 11 bases separated the two germline ends. This CDR3 contains 13 residues. In DNA form, the CDR3 reads TGTGCCAGCAGTTTAATCGAGCGCGGCGTCCTGACTTTC. Protein sequence: CASSLIERGVLTF.